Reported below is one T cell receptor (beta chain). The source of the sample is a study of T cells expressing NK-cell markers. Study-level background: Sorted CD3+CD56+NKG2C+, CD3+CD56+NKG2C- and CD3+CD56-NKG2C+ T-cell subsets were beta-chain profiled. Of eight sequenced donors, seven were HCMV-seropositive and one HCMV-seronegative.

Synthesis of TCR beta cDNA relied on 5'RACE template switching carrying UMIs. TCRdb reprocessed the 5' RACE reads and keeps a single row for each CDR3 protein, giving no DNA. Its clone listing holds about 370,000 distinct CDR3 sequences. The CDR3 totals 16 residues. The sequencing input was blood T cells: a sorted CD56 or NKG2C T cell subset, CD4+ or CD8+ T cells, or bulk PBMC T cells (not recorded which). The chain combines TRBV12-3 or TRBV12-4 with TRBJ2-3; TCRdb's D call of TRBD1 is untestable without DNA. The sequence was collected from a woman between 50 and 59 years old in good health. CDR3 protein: CASRVTGTGKTDTQYF.